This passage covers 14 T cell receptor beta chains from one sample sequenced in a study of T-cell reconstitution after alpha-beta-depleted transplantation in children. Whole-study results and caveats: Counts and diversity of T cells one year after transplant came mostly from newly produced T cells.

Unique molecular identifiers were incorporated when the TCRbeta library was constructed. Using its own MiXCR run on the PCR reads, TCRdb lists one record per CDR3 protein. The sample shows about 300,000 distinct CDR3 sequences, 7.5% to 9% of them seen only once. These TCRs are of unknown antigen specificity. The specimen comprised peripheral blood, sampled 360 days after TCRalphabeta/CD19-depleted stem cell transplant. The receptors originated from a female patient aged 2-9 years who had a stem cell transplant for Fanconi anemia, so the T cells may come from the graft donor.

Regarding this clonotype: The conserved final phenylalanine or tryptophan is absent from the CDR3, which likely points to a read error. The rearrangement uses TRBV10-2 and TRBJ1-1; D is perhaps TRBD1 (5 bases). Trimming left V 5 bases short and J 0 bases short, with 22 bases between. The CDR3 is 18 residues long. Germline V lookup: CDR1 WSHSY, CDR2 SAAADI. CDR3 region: CASSLPTLKGEMNTEAFL. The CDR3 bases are TGCGCCAGCAGTTTACCTACACTTAAAGGGGAAATGAACACTGAAGCTTTCCTT.

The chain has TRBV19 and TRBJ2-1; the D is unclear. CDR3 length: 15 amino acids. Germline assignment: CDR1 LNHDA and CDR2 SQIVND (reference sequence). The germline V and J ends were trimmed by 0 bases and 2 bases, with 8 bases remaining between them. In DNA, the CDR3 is TGTGCCAGTAGTATAGATTTCGCCCCCTACAATGAGCAGTTCTTC. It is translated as CASSIDFAPYNEQFF.

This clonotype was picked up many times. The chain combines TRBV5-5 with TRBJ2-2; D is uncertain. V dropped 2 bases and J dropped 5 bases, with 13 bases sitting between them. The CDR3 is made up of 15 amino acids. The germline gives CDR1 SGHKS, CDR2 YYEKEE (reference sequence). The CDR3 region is CASSLRKPLTGELFF. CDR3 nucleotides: TGTGCCAGCAGCTTAAGGAAGCCTCTTACCGGGGAGCTGTTTTTT.

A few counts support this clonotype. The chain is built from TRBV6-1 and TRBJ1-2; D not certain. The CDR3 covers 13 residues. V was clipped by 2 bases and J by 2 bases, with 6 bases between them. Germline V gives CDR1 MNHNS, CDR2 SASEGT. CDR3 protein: CASSEIQNYGYTF. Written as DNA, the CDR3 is TGTGCCAGCAGTGAAATCCAGAACTATGGCTACACCTTC.

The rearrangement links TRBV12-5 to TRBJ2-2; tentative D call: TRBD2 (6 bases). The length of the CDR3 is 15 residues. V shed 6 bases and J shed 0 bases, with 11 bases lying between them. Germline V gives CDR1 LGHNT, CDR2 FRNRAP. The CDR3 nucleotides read TGTGCTAGTGGCTGGTGGGGGGCGAACACCGGGGAGCTGTTTTTT. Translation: CASGWWGANTGELFF. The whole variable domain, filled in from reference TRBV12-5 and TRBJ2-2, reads DARVTQTPRHKVTEMGQEVTMRCQPILGHNTVFWYRQTMMQGLELLAYFRNRAPLDDSGMPKDRFSAEMPDATLATLKIQPSEPRDSAVYFCASGWWGANTGELFFGEGSRLTVL.

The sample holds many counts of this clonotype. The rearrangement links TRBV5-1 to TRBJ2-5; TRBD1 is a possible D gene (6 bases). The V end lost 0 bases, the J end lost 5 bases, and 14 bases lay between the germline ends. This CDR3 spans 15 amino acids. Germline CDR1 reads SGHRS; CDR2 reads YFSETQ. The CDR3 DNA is TGCGCCAGCAGCTTGGCCGGGACACCCGAGGAGACCCAGTACTTC. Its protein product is CASSLAGTPEETQYF.

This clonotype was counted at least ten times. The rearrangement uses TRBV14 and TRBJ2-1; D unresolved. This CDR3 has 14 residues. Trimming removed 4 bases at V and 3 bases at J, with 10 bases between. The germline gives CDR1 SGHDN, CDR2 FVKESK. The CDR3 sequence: CASSPYSSYNEQFF. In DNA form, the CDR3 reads TGTGCCAGCAGCCCCTATTCCAGCTACAATGAGCAGTTCTTC.

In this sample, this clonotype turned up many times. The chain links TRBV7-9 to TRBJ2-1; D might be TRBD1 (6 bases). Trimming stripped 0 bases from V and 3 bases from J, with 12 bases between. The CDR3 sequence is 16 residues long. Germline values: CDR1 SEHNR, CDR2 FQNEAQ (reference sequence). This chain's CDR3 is CASSLAGGVSYNEQFF. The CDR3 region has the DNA TGTGCCAGCAGCTTAGCTGGGGGCGTCAGCTACAATGAGCAGTTCTTC.

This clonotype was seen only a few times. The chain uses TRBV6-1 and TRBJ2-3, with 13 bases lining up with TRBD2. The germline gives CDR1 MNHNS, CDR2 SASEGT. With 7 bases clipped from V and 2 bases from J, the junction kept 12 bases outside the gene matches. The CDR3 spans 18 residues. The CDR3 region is CASIRLAGGPSITDTQYF. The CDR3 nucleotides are TGTGCCAGCATCCGACTAGCGGGGGGCCCTTCCATCACAGATACGCAGTATTTT.

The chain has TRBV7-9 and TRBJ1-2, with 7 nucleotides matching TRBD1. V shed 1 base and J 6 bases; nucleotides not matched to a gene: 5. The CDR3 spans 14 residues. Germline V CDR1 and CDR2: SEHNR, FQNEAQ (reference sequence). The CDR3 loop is CASSLVRDRHGYTF. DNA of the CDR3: TGTGCCAGCAGCTTAGTCCGGGACAGACATGGCTACACCTTC.

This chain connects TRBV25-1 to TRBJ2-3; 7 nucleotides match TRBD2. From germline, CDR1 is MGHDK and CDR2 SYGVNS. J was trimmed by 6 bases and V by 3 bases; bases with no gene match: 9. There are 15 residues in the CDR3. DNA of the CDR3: TGTGCCAGCAGTGACGTGGCGGGAGCCGGGGATACGCAGTATTTT. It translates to CASSDVAGAGDTQYF.

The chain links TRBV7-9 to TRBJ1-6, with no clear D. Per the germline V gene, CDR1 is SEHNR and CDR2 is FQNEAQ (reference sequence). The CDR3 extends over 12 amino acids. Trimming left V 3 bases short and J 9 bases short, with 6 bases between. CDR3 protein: CASSFLGSPLHF. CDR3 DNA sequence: TGTGCCAGCAGCTTCCTAGGTTCACCCCTCCACTTT. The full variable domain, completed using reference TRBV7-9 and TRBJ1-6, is DTGVSQNPRHKITKRGQNVTFRCDPISEHNRLYWYRQTLGQGPEFLTYFQNEAQLEKSRLLSDRFSAERPKGSFSTLEIQRTEQGDSAMYLCASSFLGSPLHFGNGTRLTVT.

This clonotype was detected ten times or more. The CDR3 protein is CASSLLVAGELFF. The CDR3 DNA is TGTGCCAGCAGCTTGTTGGTGGCCGGGGAGCTGTTTTTT. V is TRBV5-6 and J is TRBJ2-2, with D unclear. V lost 1 base to trimming and J lost 6 bases, with 7 bases between them. This CDR3 has 13 residues. The germline V gene has CDR1 SGHDT and CDR2 YYEEEE.

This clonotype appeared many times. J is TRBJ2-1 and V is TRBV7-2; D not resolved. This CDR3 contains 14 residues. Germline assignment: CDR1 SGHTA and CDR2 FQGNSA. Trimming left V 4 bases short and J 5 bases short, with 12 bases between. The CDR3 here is CASSSSVGDNEQFF. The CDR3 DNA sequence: TGTGCCAGCAGCTCCAGCGTAGGAGACAATGAGCAGTTCTTC.